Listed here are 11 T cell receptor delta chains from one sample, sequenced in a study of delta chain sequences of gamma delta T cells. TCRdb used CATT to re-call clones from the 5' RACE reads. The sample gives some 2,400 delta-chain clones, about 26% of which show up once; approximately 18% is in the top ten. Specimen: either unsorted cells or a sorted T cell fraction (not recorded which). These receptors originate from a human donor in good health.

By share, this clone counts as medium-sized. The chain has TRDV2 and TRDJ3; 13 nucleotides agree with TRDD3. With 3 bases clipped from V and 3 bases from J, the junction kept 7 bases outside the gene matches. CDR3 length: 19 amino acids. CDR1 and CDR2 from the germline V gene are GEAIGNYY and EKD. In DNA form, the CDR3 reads TGTGCCTGTGACTCAGTACTGGGGGATACGAACTGGGACACCCGACAGATGTTTTTC. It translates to CACDSVLGDTNWDTRQMFF.

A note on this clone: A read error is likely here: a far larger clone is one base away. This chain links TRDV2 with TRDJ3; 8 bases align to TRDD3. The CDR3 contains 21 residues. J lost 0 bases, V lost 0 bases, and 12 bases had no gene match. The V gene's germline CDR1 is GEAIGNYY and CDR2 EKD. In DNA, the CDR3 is TGTGCCTGTGACACCGTTCGTGCTGGGGGACCGCTCTCCTGGGACACCCGACAGATGTTTTTC. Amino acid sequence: CACDTVRAGGPLSWDTRQMFF.

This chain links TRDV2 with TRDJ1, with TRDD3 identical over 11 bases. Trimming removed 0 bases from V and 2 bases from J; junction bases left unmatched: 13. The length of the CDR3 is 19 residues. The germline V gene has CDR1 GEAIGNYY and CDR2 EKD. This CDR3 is CACDTPVLGDRGETDKLIF. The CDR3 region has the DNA TGTGCCTGTGACACCCCGGTACTGGGGGATAGAGGCGAAACCGATAAACTCATCTTT.

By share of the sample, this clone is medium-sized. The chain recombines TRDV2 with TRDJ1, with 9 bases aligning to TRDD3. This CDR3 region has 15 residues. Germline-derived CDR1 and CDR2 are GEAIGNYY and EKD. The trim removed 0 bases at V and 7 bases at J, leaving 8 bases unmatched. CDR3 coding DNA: TGTGCCTGTGACACCCTAGGGGATACGCCGGGTAAACTCATCTTT. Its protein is CACDTLGDTPGKLIF.

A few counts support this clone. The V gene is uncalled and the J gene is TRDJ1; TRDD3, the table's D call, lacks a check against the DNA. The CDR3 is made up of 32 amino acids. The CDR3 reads CSGINAEFCTLTSWGPLTGGYAEAMYTDKLIF. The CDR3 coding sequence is TGCAGTGGTATCAACGCAGAGTTCTGTACACTAACGTCTTGGGGGCCCCTTACTGGGGGATACGCGGAAGCCATGTACACCGATAAACTCATCTTT.

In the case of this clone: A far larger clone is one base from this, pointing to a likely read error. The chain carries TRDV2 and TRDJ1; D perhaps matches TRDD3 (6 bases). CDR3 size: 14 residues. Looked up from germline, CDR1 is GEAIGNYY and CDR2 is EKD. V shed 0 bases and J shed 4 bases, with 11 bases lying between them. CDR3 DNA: TGTGCCTGTGACACCGTGGGGGCTTACGATAAACTCATCTTT. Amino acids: CACDTVGAYDKLIF.

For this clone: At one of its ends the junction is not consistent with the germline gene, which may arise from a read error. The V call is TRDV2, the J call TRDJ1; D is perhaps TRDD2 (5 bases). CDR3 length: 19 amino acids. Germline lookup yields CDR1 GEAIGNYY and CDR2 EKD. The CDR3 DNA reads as TGTGCCTGTTCCCCCCTTCTCCTTTTTTCTCTCCTCCCCTCTAAACTCCTCTTTTTC. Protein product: CACSPLLLFSLLPSKLLFF.

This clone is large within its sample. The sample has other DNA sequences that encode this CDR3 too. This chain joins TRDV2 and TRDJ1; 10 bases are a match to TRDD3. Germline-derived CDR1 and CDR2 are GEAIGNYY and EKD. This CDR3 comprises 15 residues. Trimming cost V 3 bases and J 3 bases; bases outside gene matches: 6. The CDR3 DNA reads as TGTGCCTGTGACCCACTGGGGGATTCCCCCGATAAACTCATCTTT. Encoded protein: CACDPLGDSPDKLIF.

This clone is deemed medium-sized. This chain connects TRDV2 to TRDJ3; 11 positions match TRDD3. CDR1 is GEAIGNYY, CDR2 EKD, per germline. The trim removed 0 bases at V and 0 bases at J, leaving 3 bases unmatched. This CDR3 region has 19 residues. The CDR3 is CACDTLLGDSSWDTRQMFF. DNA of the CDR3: TGTGCCTGTGACACCCTACTGGGGGATAGCTCCTGGGACACCCGACAGATGTTTTTC.

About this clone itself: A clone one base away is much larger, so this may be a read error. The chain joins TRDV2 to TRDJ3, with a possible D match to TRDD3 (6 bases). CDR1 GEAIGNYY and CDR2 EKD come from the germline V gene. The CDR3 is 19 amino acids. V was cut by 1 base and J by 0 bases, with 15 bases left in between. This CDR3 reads CACDTRGDPFSWDTRQMFF. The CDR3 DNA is TGTGCCTGTGACACGCGGGGGGACCCATTCTCCTGGGACACCCGACAGATGTTTTTC.

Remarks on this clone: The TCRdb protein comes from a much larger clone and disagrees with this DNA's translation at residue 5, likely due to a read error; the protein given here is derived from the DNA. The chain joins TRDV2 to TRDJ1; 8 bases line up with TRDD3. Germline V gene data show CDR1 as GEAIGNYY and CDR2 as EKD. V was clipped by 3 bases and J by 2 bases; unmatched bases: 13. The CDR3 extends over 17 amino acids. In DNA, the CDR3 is TGTGCCTGTGACCACCTGGGGATACAGTTGGCTACCGATAAACTCATCTTT. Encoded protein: CACDHLGIQLATDKLIF.